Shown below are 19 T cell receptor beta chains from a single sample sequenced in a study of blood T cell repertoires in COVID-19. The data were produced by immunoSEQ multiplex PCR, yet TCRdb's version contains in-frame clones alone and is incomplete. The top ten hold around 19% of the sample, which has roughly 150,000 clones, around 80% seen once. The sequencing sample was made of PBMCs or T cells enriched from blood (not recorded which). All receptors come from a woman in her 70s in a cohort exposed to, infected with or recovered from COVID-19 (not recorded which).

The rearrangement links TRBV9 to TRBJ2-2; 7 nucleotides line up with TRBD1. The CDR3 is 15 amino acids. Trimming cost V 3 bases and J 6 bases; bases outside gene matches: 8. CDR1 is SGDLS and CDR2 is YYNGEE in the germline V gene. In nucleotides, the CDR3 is TGTGCCAGCAGCGCTCGAGGGGGCGCCGCCGGGGAGCTGTTTTTT. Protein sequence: CASSARGGAAGELFF.

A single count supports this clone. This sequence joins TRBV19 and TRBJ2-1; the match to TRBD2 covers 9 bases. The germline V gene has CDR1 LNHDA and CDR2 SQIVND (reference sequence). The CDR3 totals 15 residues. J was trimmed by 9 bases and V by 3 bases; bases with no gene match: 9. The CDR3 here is CASSMSRASGTEQFF. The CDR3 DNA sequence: TGTGCCAGTAGTATGTCTAGGGCTAGCGGGACTGAGCAGTTCTTC.

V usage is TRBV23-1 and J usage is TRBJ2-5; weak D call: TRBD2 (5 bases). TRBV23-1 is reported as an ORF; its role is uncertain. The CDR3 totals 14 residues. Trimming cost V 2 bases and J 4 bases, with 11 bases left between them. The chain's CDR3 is CASSQTGSRETQYF. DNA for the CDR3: TGCGCCAGCAGTCAAACGGGGAGCCGAGAGACCCAGTACTTC.

The DNA of the CDR3 is TGTGCCAGCAGTCTGGGGCGGCACTCTGAAGCTTTCTTT. Encoded protein: CASSLGRHSEAFF. The V call is TRBV28, the J call TRBJ1-1; D is possibly TRBD1 (5 bases). Trimming took off 5 bases at V and 6 bases at J, with 13 bases between the two ends. Germline V gene data show CDR1 as MDHEN and CDR2 as SYDVKM. The length of the CDR3 is 13 residues.

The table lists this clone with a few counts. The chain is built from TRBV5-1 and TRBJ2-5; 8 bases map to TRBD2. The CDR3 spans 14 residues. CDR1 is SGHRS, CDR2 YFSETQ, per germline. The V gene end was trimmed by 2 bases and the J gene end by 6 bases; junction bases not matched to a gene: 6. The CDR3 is CASSFRGGQKTQYF. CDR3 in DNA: TGCGCCAGCAGCTTCCGGGGGGGGCAGAAGACCCAGTACTTC.

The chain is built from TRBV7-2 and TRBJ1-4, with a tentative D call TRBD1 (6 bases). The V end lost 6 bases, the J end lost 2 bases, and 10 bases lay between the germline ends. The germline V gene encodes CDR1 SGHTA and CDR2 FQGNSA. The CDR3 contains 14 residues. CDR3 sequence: CASSLRGTNEKLFF. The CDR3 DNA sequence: TGTGCCAGCAGTCTCAGGGGTACTAATGAAAAACTGTTTTTT.

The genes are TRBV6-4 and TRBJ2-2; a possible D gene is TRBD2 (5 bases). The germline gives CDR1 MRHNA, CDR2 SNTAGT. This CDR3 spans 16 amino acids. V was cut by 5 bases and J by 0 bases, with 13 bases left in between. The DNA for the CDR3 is TGTGCCAGCAGTCGAGGGTGGACGGCGAACACCGGGGAGCTGTTTTTT. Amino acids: CASSRGWTANTGELFF.

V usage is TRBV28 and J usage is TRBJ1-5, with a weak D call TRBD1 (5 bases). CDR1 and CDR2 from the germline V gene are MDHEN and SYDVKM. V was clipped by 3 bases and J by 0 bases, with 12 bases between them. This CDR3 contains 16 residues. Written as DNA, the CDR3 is TGTGCCAGCAGTTTCGCGGGGCGGTATAGCAATCAGCCCCAGCATTTT. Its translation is CASSFAGRYSNQPQHF.

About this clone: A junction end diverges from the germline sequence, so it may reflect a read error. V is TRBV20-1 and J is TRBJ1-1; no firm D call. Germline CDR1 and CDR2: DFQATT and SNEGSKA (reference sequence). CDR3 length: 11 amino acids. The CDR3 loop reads CSARANSEAFF. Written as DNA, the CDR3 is TGCAGTGCTAGAGCAAACAGTGAAGCTTTCTTT.

The CDR3 bases are TGTGCCAGCAGCCAAGCCCTAACTAGCGGGAGAGGGCGGACAGATACGCAGTATTTT. The encoded protein is CASSQALTSGRGRTDTQYF. The J gene is TRBJ2-3, the V gene TRBV3-1 (or the pseudogene TRBV3-2); 11 nucleotides align to TRBD2. The CDR3 is 19 amino acids. The germline V gene encodes CDR1 LGHDT and CDR2 YNNKEL (reference sequence). Trimming took 1 base from V and 3 from J; bases not matched to a gene: 12.

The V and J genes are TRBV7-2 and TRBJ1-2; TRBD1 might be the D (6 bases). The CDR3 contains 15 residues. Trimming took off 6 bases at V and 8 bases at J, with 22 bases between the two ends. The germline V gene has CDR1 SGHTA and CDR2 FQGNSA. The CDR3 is CASSLLYGGLEGYTF. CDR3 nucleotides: TGTGCCAGCAGTCTCTTATACGGGGGGCTGGAAGGCTACACCTTC.

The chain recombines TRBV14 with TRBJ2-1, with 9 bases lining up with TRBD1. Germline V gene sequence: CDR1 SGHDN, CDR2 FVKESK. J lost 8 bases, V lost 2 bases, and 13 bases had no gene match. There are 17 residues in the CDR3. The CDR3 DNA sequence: TGTGCCAGCAGCCAATTTAGGGACAGGGCTTCTTTGGATGAGCAGTTCTTC. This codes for CASSQFRDRASLDEQFF.

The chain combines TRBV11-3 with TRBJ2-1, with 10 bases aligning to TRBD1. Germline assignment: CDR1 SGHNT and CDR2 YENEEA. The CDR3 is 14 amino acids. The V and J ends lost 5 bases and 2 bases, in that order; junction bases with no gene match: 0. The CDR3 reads CASSGQGAYNEQFF. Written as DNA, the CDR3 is TGTGCCAGCAGCGGACAGGGGGCCTACAATGAGCAGTTCTTC. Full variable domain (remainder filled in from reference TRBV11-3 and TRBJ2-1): EAGVVQSPRYKIIEKKQPVAFWCNPISGHNTLYWYLQNLGQGPELLIRYENEEAVDDSQLPKDRFSAERLKGVDSTLKIQPAELGDSAVYLCASSGQGAYNEQFFGPGTRLTVL.

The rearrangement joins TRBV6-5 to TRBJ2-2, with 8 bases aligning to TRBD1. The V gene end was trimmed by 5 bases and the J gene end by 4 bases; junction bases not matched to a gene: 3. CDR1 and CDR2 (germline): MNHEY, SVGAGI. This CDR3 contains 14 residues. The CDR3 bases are TGTGCCAGCAGTCGCCAGGGGGCCACCGGGGAGCTGTTTTTT. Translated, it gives CASSRQGATGELFF.

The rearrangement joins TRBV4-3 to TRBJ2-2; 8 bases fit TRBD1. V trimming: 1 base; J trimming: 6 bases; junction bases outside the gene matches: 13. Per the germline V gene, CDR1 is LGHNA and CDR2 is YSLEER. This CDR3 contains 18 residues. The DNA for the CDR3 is TGCGCCAGCAGCCAAGTCTTTTCGGCAGGGGGCGCTCCCGGGGAGCTGTTTTTT. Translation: CASSQVFSAGGAPGELFF.

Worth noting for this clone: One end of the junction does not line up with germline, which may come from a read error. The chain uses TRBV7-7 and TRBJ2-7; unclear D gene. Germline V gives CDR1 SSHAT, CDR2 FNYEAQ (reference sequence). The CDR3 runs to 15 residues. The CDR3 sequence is CASSLRRGSSYEQYF. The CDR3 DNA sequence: TGTGCTAGCAGCTTAAGGCGCGGAAGCTCCTACGAGCAGTACTTC. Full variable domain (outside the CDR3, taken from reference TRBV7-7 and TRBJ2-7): GAGVSQSPRYKVTKRGQDVTLRCDPISSHATLYWYQQALGQGPEFLTYFNYEAQPDKSGLPSDRFSAERPEGSISTLTIQRTEQRDSAMYRCASSLRRGSSYEQYFGPGTRLTVT.

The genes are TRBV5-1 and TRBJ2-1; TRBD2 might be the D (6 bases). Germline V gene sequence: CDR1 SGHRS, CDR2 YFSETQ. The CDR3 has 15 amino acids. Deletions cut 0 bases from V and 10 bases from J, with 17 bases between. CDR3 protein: CASSLGSSRDPEQFF. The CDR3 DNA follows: TGCGCCAGCAGCTTGGGGAGCTCGCGGGACCCCGAGCAGTTCTTC.

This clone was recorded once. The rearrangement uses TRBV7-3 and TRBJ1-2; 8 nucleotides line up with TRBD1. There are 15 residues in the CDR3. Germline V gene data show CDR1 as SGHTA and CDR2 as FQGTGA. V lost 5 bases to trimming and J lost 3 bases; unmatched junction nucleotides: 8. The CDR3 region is CASSPFKTGDYGYTF. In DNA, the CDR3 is TGTGCCAGCAGCCCCTTCAAGACAGGGGACTATGGCTACACCTTC.

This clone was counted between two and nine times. CDR3 nucleotide sequence: TGTGCCAGCCGAAAGCGGGAGGGTCCCTACGAGCAGTACTTC. Translation: CASRKREGPYEQYF. The chain uses TRBV21-1 and TRBJ2-7; TRBD2 is taken as the D call from the table, unchecked against the DNA. TRBV21-1 is listed as a pseudogene. The CDR3 covers 14 residues.